This T cell receptor (beta chain) was captured by sequencing in a study of blood T cell repertoires in COVID-19. Study in general: The United States, Italy and Spain provided the acute and convalescent COVID-19 samples.

With V trimmed by 5 bases and J by 6 bases, 15 bases remained unmatched. Germline-derived CDR1 and CDR2 are SGHRS and YFSETQ. CDR3 length: 17 amino acids. Under the authors' procedure: Nucleated cell counts were estimated from reference gene primer amplification. Sequenced by immunoSEQ multiplex PCR; TCRdb stores in-frame clones only, minus some. That table supplies the V and J calls and clone size; D and trimming were determined from the DNA. This table holds tens of thousands of clones, about 86% found once. Sequenced: peripheral blood. V and J are TRBV5-1 and TRBJ2-7; 12 nucleotides match TRBD2. This sequence originates from an elderly man with active COVID-19. The CDR3 DNA reads TGCGCCAGCAGTTTGAGGGGGTTACTAGCGGGAGGTGGCGAGCAGTACTTC. This encodes CASSLRGLLAGGGEQYF.